One sample yielded the 2 T cell receptor beta chains listed below, sequenced in a study of CD8 T cells in ankylosing spondylitis. TCRdb reprocessed the 5' RACE reads via MiXCR and lists one record per CDR3 protein. The sample has approximately 400,000 distinct CDR3 sequences, 26% seen once. These receptors have no identified antigens. Overall study findings and caveats: Among TCR beta sequences, a motif of roughly 8 highly homologous variants appeared characteristic of ankylosing spondylitis blood.

Sequenced input: blood, either unsorted or a sorted T cell fraction (not recorded which). The source is a male donor with ankylosing spondylitis.

This clonotype was seen just once. V gene TRBV6-5 combines with J gene TRBJ2-7, with unresolved D. The CDR3 totals 13 residues. V lost 4 bases and J 7 bases, leaving 14 bases between the germline ends. Germline V lookup: CDR1 MNHEY, CDR2 SVGAGI. The CDR3 bases are TGTGCCAGCAGTTCCCAAGCAGGCGGTGAGCAGTACGTC. It specifies CASSSQAGGEQYV.

The J gene is TRBJ1-2, the V gene TRBV7-2; tentatively, D is TRBD1 (6 bases). The V end lost 0 bases, the J end lost 8 bases, and 16 bases lay between the germline ends. The length of the CDR3 is 15 residues. Per germline, CDR1 SGHTA and CDR2 FQGNSA. Written as DNA, the CDR3 is TGTGCCAGCAGCTTAGCGTCGAGGGGGGGCCGGGGCTACACCTTC. Its protein is CASSLASRGGRGYTF.